The source of this T cell receptor beta chain is a study of blood T cell repertoires in COVID-19. Study at large: Whether acute or convalescent, the COVID-19 samples came from the United States, Italy and Spain. Sources were T cells, B-cell-depleted T cells, or PBMCs; the material itself was cDNA or gDNA.

CDR1 KGHSH and CDR2 LQKENI come from the germline V gene. With 3 bases removed from V and 10 bases from J, the gap between germline ends came to 19 bases. The CDR3 runs to 15 residues. Methods used by the authors: Using reference gene primer amplification, nucleated cell counts were estimated. Profiling relied on immunoSEQ multiplex PCR, and the TCRdb table lists in-frame clones only, not all of them. V and J calls and clone size come straight from that table; D and trimming were deduced from the DNA. The sample holds tens of thousands of clones, 75% to 90% seen once. Sequenced input: peripheral blood. The source of this sequence is a man over 45 with active or convalescent COVID-19. V usage is TRBV18 and J usage is TRBJ2-1, with D tentatively TRBD2 (7 bases). This CDR3 reads CASSPRTATSDEQFF. CDR3 nucleotides: TGTGCCAGCTCACCGAGGACAGCCACTAGCGACGAGCAGTTCTTC.